This T cell receptor (beta chain) was captured by sequencing in a study of blood T cell repertoires in COVID-19. J lost 5 bases, V lost 5 bases, and 18 bases had no gene match. From germline, CDR1 is MNHEY and CDR2 SMNVEV (reference sequence). This CDR3 spans 18 amino acids. Under the authors' procedure: Using reference gene primer amplification, nucleated cell counts were estimated. Some clones are missing from TCRdb's copy, which holds only in-frame ones; the method was immunoSEQ multiplex PCR. V and J calls and clone size are given by that table; D and trimming were obtained from the DNA. In the table there are more than 200,000 clones, around nine tenths of which are singletons.

The receptor was derived from a middle-aged man with acute or convalescent COVID-19. The chain has TRBV27 and TRBJ1-1, with 9 bases matching TRBD1. Source material: peripheral blood. In nucleotides, the CDR3 is TGTGCCAGCAGTCCGCCCCCACAGTCGGGGACAGGGTTTACTGAAGCTTTCTTT. As protein: CASSPPPQSGTGFTEAFF.